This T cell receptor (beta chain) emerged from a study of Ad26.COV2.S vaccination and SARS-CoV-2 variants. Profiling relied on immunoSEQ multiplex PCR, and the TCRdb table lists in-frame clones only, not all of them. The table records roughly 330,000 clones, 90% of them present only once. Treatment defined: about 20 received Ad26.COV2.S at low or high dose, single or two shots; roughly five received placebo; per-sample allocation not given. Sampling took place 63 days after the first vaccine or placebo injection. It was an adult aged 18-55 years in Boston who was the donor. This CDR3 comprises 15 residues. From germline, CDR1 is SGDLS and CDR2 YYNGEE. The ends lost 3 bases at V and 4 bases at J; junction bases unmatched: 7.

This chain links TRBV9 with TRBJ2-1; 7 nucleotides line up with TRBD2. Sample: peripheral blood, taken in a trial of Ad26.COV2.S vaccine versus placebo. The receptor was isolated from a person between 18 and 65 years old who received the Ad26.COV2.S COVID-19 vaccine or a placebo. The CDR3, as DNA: TGTGCCAGCAGCGCTAGCGGAGACAGATACAATGAGCAGTTCTTC. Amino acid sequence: CASSASGDRYNEQFF.